This T cell receptor (beta chain) is from a study of blood T cell repertoires in COVID-19. Study background: The origin of the acute and convalescent COVID-19 samples was the United States, Italy and Spain. In each case, the material was cDNA or gDNA derived from T cells, B-cell-depleted T cells, or PBMCs.

Seattle's cohort entered during active infection and was followed longitudinally. The data were produced by immunoSEQ multiplex PCR, yet TCRdb's version contains in-frame clones alone and is incomplete. Among roughly 160,000 clones listed, about 88% were seen once. Germline loops: CDR1 SGHAT, CDR2 FQNNGV. The CDR3 spans 14 residues. V lost 3 bases, J lost 4 bases, and 12 bases lay in between. The sequence was obtained from a woman aged 80 or over with COVID-19, enrolled during active disease. This rearrangement joins TRBV11-2 to TRBJ1-2; maybe TRBD1 (6 bases). Sample: peripheral blood. Here the CDR3 DNA reads TGTGCCAGCAGCTTTGACAGGTCCTTCTATGGCTACACCTTC. Its translation is CASSFDRSFYGYTF.